The 3 T cell receptor beta chains listed next were all sequenced from one sample in a study of T-cell reconstitution after alpha-beta-depleted transplantation in children. A TCRbeta library incorporating unique molecular identifiers was prepared. Via MiXCR, TCRdb re-called the PCR reads, giving one row per CDR3 protein. Among about 440,000 distinct CDR3 sequences listed, roughly 43% were seen once. Sequencing was performed on PBMCs, taken before TCRalphabeta/CD19-depleted stem cell transplant. All receptors derive from a girl aged 2-10 years with aplastic anemia, due to receive a stem cell transplant.

CDR3 coding DNA: TGTGCCAGCAGCTTCCGTTTAGATACAGATACGCAGTATTTT. Its translation is CASSFRLDTDTQYF. The chain combines TRBV7-9 with TRBJ2-3; unclear D gene. CDR1 is SEHNR, CDR2 FQNEAQ, per germline (reference sequence). Between the trimmed V and J ends, which lost 3 bases and 3 bases, there was a span of 10 bases. The CDR3 covers 14 residues.

This clonotype was observed a few times. The CDR3 is CASSQFLQGRSSPLHF. CDR3 nucleotides: TGCGCCAGCAGCCAATTTCTCCAGGGTAGGAGTTCACCCCTCCACTTT. The chain links TRBV4-1 to TRBJ1-6; a possible D gene is TRBD1 (5 bases). Trimming took 2 bases from V and 9 from J, leaving 17 bases between them. CDR1 is MGHRA, CDR2 YSYEKL, per germline. This CDR3 spans 16 amino acids.

The V and J genes are TRBV27 and TRBJ2-3; weak D call: TRBD1 (5 bases). CDR1 and CDR2 from the germline V gene are MNHEY and SMNVEV (reference sequence). V lost 6 bases and J lost 7, with 14 bases in between. This CDR3 spans 13 amino acids. The CDR3 DNA sequence: TGTGCCAGCAGCCCCGTGAAGGGGAATACGCAGTATTTT. As protein: CASSPVKGNTQYF.